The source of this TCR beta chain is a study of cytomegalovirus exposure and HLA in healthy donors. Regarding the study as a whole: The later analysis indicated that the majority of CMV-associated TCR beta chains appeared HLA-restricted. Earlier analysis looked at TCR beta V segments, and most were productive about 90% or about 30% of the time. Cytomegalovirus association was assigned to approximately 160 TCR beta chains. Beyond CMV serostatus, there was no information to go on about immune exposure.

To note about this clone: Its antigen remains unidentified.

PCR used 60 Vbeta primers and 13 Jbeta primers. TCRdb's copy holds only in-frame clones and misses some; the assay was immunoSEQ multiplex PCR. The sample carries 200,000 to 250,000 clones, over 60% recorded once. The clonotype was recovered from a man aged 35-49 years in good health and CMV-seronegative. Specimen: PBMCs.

The CDR3 DNA sequence: TGTGCCAGCAGCATAGATCGGGAGACCCAGTACTTC. Encoded protein: CASSIDRETQYF. The chain employs TRBV5-4 and TRBJ2-5; D is unclear. The CDR3 is 12 amino acids. Germline CDR1 is SGHNT and CDR2 is YYREEE (reference sequence). Between the trimmed V and J ends, which lost 4 bases and 5 bases, there was a span of 9 bases.